These 2 T cell receptor beta chains were all obtained from the same sample, sequenced in a study of blood T cell repertoires in COVID-19. TCRdb's copy holds only in-frame clones and misses some; the assay was immunoSEQ multiplex PCR. The sample includes about 150,000 clones, over 70% seen only once; the top ten take around 6.5%. The specimen was peripheral blood. Source of these receptors: a man older than 75 with acute or convalescent COVID-19.

The chain carries TRBV27 and TRBJ2-7, with D unclear. The V end lost 2 bases, the J end lost 0 bases, and 5 bases lay between the germline ends. In germline, CDR1 is MNHEY, CDR2 SMNVEV (reference sequence). The CDR3 runs 13 residues. CDR3 nucleotide sequence: TGTGCCAGCAGTTTAGGCACCTCCTACGAGCAGTACTTC. It is translated as CASSLGTSYEQYF.

DNA for the CDR3: TGTGCCAGCAGCTTAGGACAGGGGGGCGGCTACACCTTC. Residues: CASSLGQGGGYTF. The chain has TRBV13 and TRBJ1-2; TRBD1 matches at 8 bases. The CDR3 is 13 residues long. CDR1 is PRHDT and CDR2 is FYEKMQ in the germline V gene (reference sequence). With V trimmed by 0 bases and J by 8 bases, 2 bases remained unmatched.